This paragraph reports one TCR beta chain. The data belong to a study of CD8 T cells in Susac syndrome. RNA totalling roughly 0.5 to 1 ug underwent reverse transcription with random hexamers. TCR beta CDR3 was amplified by immunoSEQ multiplex PCR. This amplification extended across 54 Vbeta and 13 Jbeta segments. MiXCR, applied by TCRdb to the immunoSEQ multiplex PCR reads, yields one record per CDR3 protein. The table has 150,000 or so distinct CDR3 sequences, 90% to 95% seen once. Negative isolation was used for CD8+ and CD4+ T cells, and FACS enrichment was applied to TEMRA cells. The CDR3 is 13 amino acids. Trimming took off 2 bases at V and 2 bases at J, with 6 bases between the two ends. Per the germline V gene, CDR1 is SGDLS and CDR2 is YYNGEE.

The source is a human donor in good health. Specimen: CD4+ T cells from PBMCs. The chain links TRBV9 to TRBJ2-3; D is unresolved. The CDR3 nucleotides read TGTGCCAGCAGCGTGGCTACCACAGATACGCAGTATTTT. This gives the protein CASSVATTDTQYF. Using reference TRBV9 and TRBJ2-3 for the parts outside the CDR3, the full variable domain is DSGVTQTPKHLITATGQRVTLRCSPRSGDLSVYWYQQSLDQGLQFLIQYYNGEERAKGNILERFSAQQFPDLHSELNLSSLELGDSALYFCASSVATTDTQYFGPGTRLTVL.